This T cell receptor beta chain derives from a study of T cell changes during pregnancy in multiple sclerosis. Method: immunoSEQ multiplex PCR; TCRdb's copy keeps in-frame clones and lacks some. Of roughly 84,000 clones in the sample, 80% to 95% were seen once. V dropped 0 bases and J dropped 4 bases, with 12 bases sitting between them. Per the germline V gene, CDR1 is SEHNR and CDR2 is FQNEAQ (reference sequence). The CDR3 totals 15 residues. Source: peripheral blood, taken in the third trimester of pregnancy. The rearrangement uses TRBV7-9 and TRBJ1-1; TRBD1 is a possible D gene (5 bases). This sequence originates from a female donor in good health, enrolled as a control in a pregnancy study. CDR3 region: CASSLAGPRGTEAFF. The CDR3 DNA follows: TGTGCCAGCAGCTTAGCGGGGCCCCGTGGCACTGAAGCTTTCTTT.